Presented here are 24 T cell receptor beta chains from one specimen sequenced in a study of beta chain features in type 1 diabetes. As every portion of the isolated RNA was reverse transcribed, the sequencing read expressed TCRB transcripts. Only in-frame clones appear in the TCRdb table, and some are missing; sequencing was by immunoSEQ multiplex PCR. The data show under 400,000 clones, 11% to 15% seen once. Sequencing was performed on central memory CD4+ T cells from blood. These receptors were taken from a man between 25 and 39 years old in good health.

This clone came up many times. This chain links TRBV23-1 with TRBJ2-5; D is undetermined. TRBV23-1 is an open reading frame, and its role is uncertain. The CDR3 is 11 residues long. Trimming shortened V by 2 bases and J by 3 bases, and 1 base separated the two germline ends. The CDR3 coding sequence is TGCGCCAGCAGTCAAGAAGAGACCCAGTACTTC. Amino acid sequence: CASSQEETQYF.

The genes are TRBV6-5 and TRBJ2-5; no reliable D call. The CDR3 sequence is 11 residues long. Germline V CDR1 and CDR2: MNHEY, SVGAGI. Trimming removed 7 bases from V and 5 bases from J, with 8 bases in between. The CDR3 loop reads CASKNTETQYF. In DNA form, the CDR3 reads TGTGCCAGCAAAAACACGGAGACCCAGTACTTC.

The rearrangement links TRBV28 to TRBJ1-1; D remains unclear. CDR1 and CDR2 from the germline V gene are MDHEN and SYDVKM. Deletions cut 7 bases from V and 2 bases from J, with 14 bases between. The CDR3 sequence is 14 residues long. The CDR3 DNA reads TGTGCCAGCACCCTCGGAGAGGGAAACACTGAAGCTTTCTTT. Encoded protein: CASTLGEGNTEAFF. Full variable domain (remainder filled in from reference TRBV28 and TRBJ1-1): DVKVTQSSRYLVKRTGEKVFLECVQDMDHENMFWYRQDPGLGLRLIYFSYDVKMKEKGDIPEGYSVSREKKERFSLILESASTNQTSMYLCASTLGEGNTEAFFGQGTRLTVV.

This chain uses TRBV10-2 with TRBJ1-2, with TRBD1 identical over 7 bases. After removal of 4 bases from V and 4 bases from J, the junction contained 9 bases not matched to a gene. The CDR3 has 15 amino acids. The germline CDR1 and CDR2 sequences are WSHSY and SAAADI. The CDR3 DNA sequence: TGCGCCAGCAGTGGTGACTCGACAGGGCTCTATGGCTACACCTTC. This translates into CASSGDSTGLYGYTF.

This clone has only a few counts. V and J are TRBV7-6 and TRBJ2-1, with unresolved D. Trimming cost V 1 base and J 6 bases, with 4 bases left between them. This CDR3 has 12 amino acids. CDR1 is SGHVS, CDR2 FNYEAQ, per germline. The CDR3: CASSLDPNEQFF. CDR3 DNA: TGTGCCAGCAGCTTAGACCCCAATGAGCAGTTCTTC.

V is TRBV11-2 and J is TRBJ2-5, with TRBD1 identical over 8 bases. V trimming: 5 bases; J trimming: 7 bases; junction bases outside the gene matches: 6. The germline V gene has CDR1 SGHAT and CDR2 FQNNGV. The CDR3 loop spans 13 amino acids. In DNA, the CDR3 is TGTGCCAGCAGCATCGGACAGGGACGGACCCAGTACTTC. It is translated as CASSIGQGRTQYF.

This chain uses TRBV30 with TRBJ1-2, with TRBD1 identical over 8 bases. This CDR3 is 13 amino acids long. CDR1 is GTSNPN, CDR2 SVGIG, per germline (reference sequence). V shed 3 bases, J shed 4 bases, and the junction held 4 bases outside the gene matches. CDR3 nucleotides: TGTGCCTGGAGGGCAACAGGGGGCTATGGCTACACCTTC. It codes for CAWRATGGYGYTF.

The chain links TRBV5-6 to TRBJ2-5; D is unclear. The CDR3 totals 13 residues. V lost 1 base to trimming and J lost 5 bases, with 9 bases between them. Germline loops: CDR1 SGHDT, CDR2 YYEEEE. As DNA, the CDR3 is TGTGCCAGCAGCTTGAAAACTGGGGAGACCCAGTACTTC. As protein: CASSLKTGETQYF.

This sequence joins TRBV2 and TRBJ2-2; D gene uncertain. The V end lost 7 bases, the J end lost 1 base, and 13 bases lay between the germline ends. CDR3 length: 15 residues. In germline, CDR1 is SNHLY, CDR2 FYNNEI. CDR3 nucleotide sequence: TGTGCCAGCAAGGACCAGCGTCTGAACACCGGGGAGCTGTTTTTT. Encoded protein: CASKDQRLNTGELFF.

This clone was recorded many times. The V gene is TRBV2, the J gene TRBJ2-7; 7 nucleotides agree with TRBD1. The V gene's germline CDR1 is SNHLY and CDR2 FYNNEI. With 8 bases clipped from V and 1 base from J, the junction kept 8 bases outside the gene matches. The CDR3 has 14 amino acids. The CDR3 spells CASSRQGRSYEQYF. The DNA for the CDR3 is TGTGCCAGCTCTCGACAGGGAAGGTCCTACGAGCAGTACTTC.

The genes are TRBV5-1 and TRBJ2-1; no firm D call. Germline assignment: CDR1 SGHRS and CDR2 YFSETQ. The CDR3 consists of 15 residues. V lost 2 bases, J lost 1 base, and 10 bases lay in between. CDR3 sequence reads: CASSFQGNSYNEQFF. CDR3 DNA sequence: TGCGCCAGCAGCTTCCAAGGGAATTCCTACAATGAGCAGTTCTTC.

This clone was observed a handful of times. This chain links TRBV12-5 with TRBJ2-7, with D perhaps being TRBD1 or TRBD2 (5 bases each). V lost 1 base and J lost 6, with 10 bases in between. The CDR3 totals 13 residues. Germline CDR1 is LGHNT and CDR2 is FRNRAP. The CDR3 DNA is TGTGCTAGTGGTTTGGCAGGGAGTGGCGAGCAGTACTTC. Translation: CASGLAGSGEQYF.

In this sample, this clone turned up a few times. This chain uses TRBV10-1 with TRBJ2-3, with 7 bases lining up with TRBD1. The CDR3 is 16 residues long. CDR1 and CDR2 (germline): WNHNN, SYGVQD (reference sequence). Unmatched junction bases numbered 9, after V lost 4 bases and J lost 2 bases. In DNA, the CDR3 is TGCGCCAGCAGTGGGCGACAGGGATCCAACACAGATACGCAGTATTTT. Translation gives CASSGRQGSNTDTQYF.

The rearrangement uses TRBV5-6 and TRBJ2-7; 9 bases line up with TRBD1. Germline trimming cut 2 bases from V and 5 bases from J; bases unmatched to any gene: 8. This CDR3 comprises 15 residues. The V gene's germline CDR1 is SGHDT and CDR2 YYEEEE. In DNA, the CDR3 is TGTGCCAGCAGCTTCACCGGGACAGGGTACCACGAGCAGTACTTC. Translated: CASSFTGTGYHEQYF.

This clone occurred a few times. CDR3 region: CASSQETPGRGELFF. The CDR3 nucleotides are TGCGCCAGCAGCCAAGAGACCCCAGGGAGGGGGGAGCTGTTTTTT. The rearrangement links TRBV4-1 to TRBJ2-2, with D perhaps matching TRBD2 (6 bases). Deletions cut 0 bases from V and 8 bases from J, with 13 bases between. The CDR3 runs 15 residues. From germline, CDR1 is MGHRA and CDR2 YSYEKL.

In this sample, this clone turned up a few times. The chain employs TRBV29-1 and TRBJ1-2; 8 nucleotides line up with TRBD1. The CDR3 is 12 residues long. J was trimmed by 4 bases and V by 7 bases; bases with no gene match: 5. Germline V gene sequence: CDR1 SQVTM, CDR2 ANQGSEA. The CDR3 is CSGHRGAYGYTF. CDR3 sequence (DNA): TGCAGCGGGCACAGGGGGGCCTATGGCTACACCTTC.

Worth noting for this clone: Lacking the conserved final phenylalanine or tryptophan, this CDR3 likely reflects a read error. The chain has TRBV5-4 and TRBJ1-5, with a weak D call TRBD1 (5 bases). Between the trimmed V and J ends, which lost 0 bases and 0 bases, there was a span of 7 bases. Germline V gene lookup returns CDR1 SGHNT and CDR2 YYREEE (reference sequence). The CDR3 covers 15 residues. CDR3 amino acids: CASSLGGHSNQPQHS. CDR3 in DNA: TGTGCCAGCAGCTTGGGGGGCCATAGCAATCAGCCCCAGCATTCT.

About this clone itself: Sequence at one end of the junction differs from germline and may be a read error. The chain carries TRBV10-3 and TRBJ2-5; D call uncertain. This CDR3 comprises 12 residues. The germline V gene has CDR1 ENHRY and CDR2 SYGVKD. CDR3 coding DNA: TGTGCCAGCAGTGAACGTGGGAAGACCCAGTACTTC. This encodes CASSERGKTQYF.

The sample holds a few counts of this clone. V gene TRBV5-5 combines with J gene TRBJ2-1; 7 bases align to TRBD2. This CDR3 spans 14 amino acids. Germline V CDR1 and CDR2: SGHKS, YYEKEE (reference sequence). V lost 2 bases and J lost 5; bases outside the gene matches: 4. The CDR3 spells CASSFRDYNNEQFF. The CDR3 nucleotides are TGTGCCAGCAGCTTCCGGGACTACAACAATGAGCAGTTCTTC.

The V gene is TRBV11-2, the J gene TRBJ2-3; 7 nucleotides agree with TRBD2. Trimming took 5 bases from V and 2 from J; bases not matched to a gene: 7. Germline V CDR1 and CDR2: SGHAT, FQNNGV. The CDR3 is made up of 15 amino acids. CDR3 residues: CASSDGGGNTDTQYF. The CDR3 region has the DNA TGTGCCAGCAGCGATGGGGGGGGGAACACAGATACGCAGTATTTT. Combining the CDR3 with reference TRBV11-2 and TRBJ2-3 gives the whole variable domain EAGVAQSPRYKIIEKRQSVAFWCNPISGHATLYWYQQILGQGPKLLIQFQNNGVVDDSQLPKDRFSAERLKGVDSTLKIQPAKLEDSAVYLCASSDGGGNTDTQYFGPGTRLTVL.

This clone was recorded a few times. V usage is TRBV4-2 and J usage is TRBJ1-2, with 8 bases identical to TRBD1. J lost 6 bases, V lost 2 bases, and 5 bases had no gene match. The CDR3 consists of 14 residues. Germline V lookup: CDR1 LGHNA, CDR2 YNFKEQ. The CDR3 loop reads CASSQSDRGDGYTF. The CDR3 DNA sequence: TGTGCCAGCAGCCAATCCGACAGGGGAGATGGCTACACCTTC.

This rearrangement joins TRBV11-2 to TRBJ2-5; 10 positions agree with TRBD2. Germline V gene data show CDR1 as SGHAT and CDR2 as FQNNGV. The CDR3 sequence is 15 residues long. V shed 4 bases and J 2 bases; nucleotides not matched to a gene: 4. The CDR3 loop reads CASSSLAGVQETQYF. Written as DNA, the CDR3 is TGTGCCAGCAGCTCCCTAGCGGGAGTACAAGAGACCCAGTACTTC. Complete variable domain (other parts from reference TRBV11-2 and TRBJ2-5): EAGVAQSPRYKIIEKRQSVAFWCNPISGHATLYWYQQILGQGPKLLIQFQNNGVVDDSQLPKDRFSAERLKGVDSTLKIQPAKLEDSAVYLCASSSLAGVQETQYFGPGTRLLVL.

This clone has only a few counts. This chain connects TRBV19 to TRBJ2-1; either TRBD1 or TRBD2 may supply D (5 bases each). CDR3 length: 15 residues. From germline, CDR1 is LNHDA and CDR2 SQIVND (reference sequence). Trimming left V 7 bases short and J 9 bases short, with 22 bases between. The CDR3 reads CASKSTGQRGGEQFF. In DNA form, the CDR3 reads TGTGCCAGTAAATCGACGGGGCAGAGAGGAGGTGAGCAGTTCTTC.

J is TRBJ1-1 and V is TRBV7-9; TRBD1 is a possible D gene (5 bases). Trimming removed 4 bases from V and 4 bases from J, with 10 bases in between. There are 13 residues in the CDR3. The germline CDR1 and CDR2 sequences are SEHNR and FQNEAQ (reference sequence). CDR3 sequence: CASSSNGGTEAFF. The CDR3 DNA follows: TGTGCCAGCAGCTCTAACGGGGGCACTGAAGCTTTCTTT. The full variable domain, in which reference TRBV7-9 and TRBJ1-1 provide the parts outside the CDR3, is DTGVSQNPRHKITKRGQNVTFRCDPISEHNRLYWYRQTLGQGPEFLTYFQNEAQLEKSRLLSDRFSAERPKGSFSTLEIQRTEQGDSAMYLCASSSNGGTEAFFGQGTRLTVV.